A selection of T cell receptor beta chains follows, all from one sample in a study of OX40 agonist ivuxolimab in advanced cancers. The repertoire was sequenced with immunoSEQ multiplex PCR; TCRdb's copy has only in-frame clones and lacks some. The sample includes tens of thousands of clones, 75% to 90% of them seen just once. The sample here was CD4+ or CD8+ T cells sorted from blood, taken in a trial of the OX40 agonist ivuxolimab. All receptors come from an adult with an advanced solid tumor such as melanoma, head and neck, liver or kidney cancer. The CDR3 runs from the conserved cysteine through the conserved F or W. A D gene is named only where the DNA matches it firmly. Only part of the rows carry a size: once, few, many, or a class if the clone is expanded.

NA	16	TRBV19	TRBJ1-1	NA	TGTGCCAGTAGTATGGCCTCTAACTCACTGTCCACTGAAGCTTTCTTT	CASSMASNSLSTEAFF
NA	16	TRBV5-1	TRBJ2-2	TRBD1	TGCGCCAGCAGCTCGGGACAGGGGATAAACACCGGGGAGCTGTTTTTT	CASSSGQGINTGELFF
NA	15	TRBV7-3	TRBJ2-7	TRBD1	TGTGCCAGCAGCTTAGGGACAGGGGCGTTTTACGAGCAGTACTTC	CASSLGTGAFYEQYF
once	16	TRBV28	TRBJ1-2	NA	TGTGCCAGCACTCCAACGCTGGGGGAGGGGGACTATGGCTACACCTTC	CASTPTLGEGDYGYTF
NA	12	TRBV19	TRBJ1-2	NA	TGTGCCAGTAGTAGCATCGCGGGTGGCTACACCTTC	CASSSIAGGYTF
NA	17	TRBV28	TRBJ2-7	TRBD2	TGTGCCAGCAGTATATCGGGTGCGGGAGCCCACCCATACGAGCAGTACTTC	CASSISGAGAHPYEQYF
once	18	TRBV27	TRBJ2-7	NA	TGTGCCAGCAGGCCCTGGGGAAAGGACTACCTCCCGTCCTACGAGCAGTACTTC	CASRPWGKDYLPSYEQYF
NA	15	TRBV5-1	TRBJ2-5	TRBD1	TGCGCCAGCAGCGTAACCGGGACAGGGGAAGAGACCCAGTACTTC	CASSVTGTGEETQYF
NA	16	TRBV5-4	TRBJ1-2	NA	TGTGCCAGCAGCAAACGAAGGACCGACGCTCCCGGCAGCTACACCTTC	CASSKRRTDAPGSYTF
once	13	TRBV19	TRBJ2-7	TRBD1	TGTGCCAGTAGTCTAGACAGGGGCAACGAGCAGTACTTC	CASSLDRGNEQYF
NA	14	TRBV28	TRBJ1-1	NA	TGTGCCAGCACTCTTCTGGGGGGGCAGACTGAAGCTTTCTTT	CASTLLGGQTEAFF
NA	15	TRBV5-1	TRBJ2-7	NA	TGCGCCAGCAGCTTGCTCGGACTGCGCTCCTACGAGCAGTACTTC	CASSLLGLRSYEQYF
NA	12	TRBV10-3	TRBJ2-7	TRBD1	TGTGCCATCGGAAGCACAGGGGGCCCAAAGTACTTC	CAIGSTGGPKYF
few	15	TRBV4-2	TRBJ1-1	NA	TGTGCCAGCAGCCAAAACCAAGGCGGGGACACTGAAGCTTTCTTT	CASSQNQGGDTEAFF
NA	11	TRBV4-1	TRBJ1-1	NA	TGCGCCAGCAGCCAGGGGAATGAAGCTTTCTTT	CASSQGNEAFF
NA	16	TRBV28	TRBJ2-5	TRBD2	TGTGCCAGCAGTTCCGGGACTAGCGGAGACCAAGAGACCCAGTACTTC	CASSSGTSGDQETQYF
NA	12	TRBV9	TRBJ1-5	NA	TGTGCCAGCAGCGTAGGGCGTGGGCCCCAGCATTTT	CASSVGRGPQHF